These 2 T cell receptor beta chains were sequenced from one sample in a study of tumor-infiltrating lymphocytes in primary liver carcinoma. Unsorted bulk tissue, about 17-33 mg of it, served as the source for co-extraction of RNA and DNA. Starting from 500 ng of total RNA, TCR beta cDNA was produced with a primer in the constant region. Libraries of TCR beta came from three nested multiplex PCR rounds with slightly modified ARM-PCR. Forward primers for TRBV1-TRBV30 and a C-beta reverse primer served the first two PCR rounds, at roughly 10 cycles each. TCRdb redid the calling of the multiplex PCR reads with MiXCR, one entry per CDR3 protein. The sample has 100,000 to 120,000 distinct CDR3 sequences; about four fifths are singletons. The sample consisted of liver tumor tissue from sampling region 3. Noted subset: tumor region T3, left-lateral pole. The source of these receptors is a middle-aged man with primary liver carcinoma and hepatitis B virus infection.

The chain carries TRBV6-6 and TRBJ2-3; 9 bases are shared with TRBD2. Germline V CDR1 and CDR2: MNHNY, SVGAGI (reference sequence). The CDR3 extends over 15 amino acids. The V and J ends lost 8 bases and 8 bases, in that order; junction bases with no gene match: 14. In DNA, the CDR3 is TGTGCCAGCTCAGATCCTAGCGGGACCGCCCGTACGCAGTATTTT. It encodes CASSDPSGTARTQYF.

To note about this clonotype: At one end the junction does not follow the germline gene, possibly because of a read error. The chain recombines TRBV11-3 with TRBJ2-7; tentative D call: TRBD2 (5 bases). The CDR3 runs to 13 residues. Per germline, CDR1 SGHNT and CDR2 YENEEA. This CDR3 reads CASSFGVLGGQYF. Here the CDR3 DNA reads TGTGCCAGCAGCTTCGGGGTGTTGGGCGGGCAGTATTTC.